This T cell receptor beta chain derives from a study of T cell changes during pregnancy in multiple sclerosis. This table comes from immunoSEQ multiplex PCR, and its TCRdb copy is limited to in-frame clones, with some not included. The sample carries tens of thousands of clones, around nine tenths recorded once. The germline gives CDR1 LGHNA, CDR2 YNFKEQ. The CDR3 sequence is 16 residues long. V lost 2 bases and J lost 0, with 13 bases in between. The rearrangement links TRBV4-2 to TRBJ1-1, with unresolved D. Sequences were derived from peripheral blood, sampled in the second trimester of pregnancy. The origin of this receptor is a female donor in good health, enrolled as a control in a pregnancy study. Written as DNA, the CDR3 is TGTGCCAGCAGCCAATACCTAGGTTATATGAACACTGAAGCTTTCTTT. Its translation: CASSQYLGYMNTEAFF.